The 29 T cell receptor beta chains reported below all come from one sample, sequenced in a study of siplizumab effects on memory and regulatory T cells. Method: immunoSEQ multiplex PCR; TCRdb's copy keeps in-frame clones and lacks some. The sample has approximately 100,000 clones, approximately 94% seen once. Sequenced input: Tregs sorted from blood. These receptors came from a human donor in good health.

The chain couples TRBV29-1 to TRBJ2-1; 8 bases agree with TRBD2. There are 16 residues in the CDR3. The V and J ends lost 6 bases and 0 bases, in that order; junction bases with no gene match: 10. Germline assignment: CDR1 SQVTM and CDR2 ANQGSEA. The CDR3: CSVGRGLVGSYNEQFF. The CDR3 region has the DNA TGCAGCGTCGGACGGGGACTAGTGGGCTCCTACAATGAGCAGTTCTTC.

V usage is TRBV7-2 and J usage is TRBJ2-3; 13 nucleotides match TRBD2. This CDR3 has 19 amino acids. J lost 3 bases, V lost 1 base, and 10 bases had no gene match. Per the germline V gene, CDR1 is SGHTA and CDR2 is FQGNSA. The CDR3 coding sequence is TGTGCCAGCAGCTTAGTATCGGGACTAGCGGGAAAGTTTACAGATACGCAGTATTTT. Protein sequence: CASSLVSGLAGKFTDTQYF.

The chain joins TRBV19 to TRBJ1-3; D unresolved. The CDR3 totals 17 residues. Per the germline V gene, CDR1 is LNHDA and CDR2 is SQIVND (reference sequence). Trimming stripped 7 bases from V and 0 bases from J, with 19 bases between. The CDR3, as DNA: TGTGCCAGTACCCCGAATAGCGACTGGCTCTCTGGAAACACCATATATTTT. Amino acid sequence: CASTPNSDWLSGNTIYF.

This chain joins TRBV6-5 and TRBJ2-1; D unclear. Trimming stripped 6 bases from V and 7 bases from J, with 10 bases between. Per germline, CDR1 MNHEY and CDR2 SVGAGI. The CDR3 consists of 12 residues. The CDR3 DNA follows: TGTGCCAGCAGCCACGGAGTGAATGAGCAGTTCTTC. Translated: CASSHGVNEQFF.

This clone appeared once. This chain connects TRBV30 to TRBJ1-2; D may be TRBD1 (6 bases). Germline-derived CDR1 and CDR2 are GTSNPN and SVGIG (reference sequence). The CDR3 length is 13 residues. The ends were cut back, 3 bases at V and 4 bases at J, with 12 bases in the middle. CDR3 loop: CAWRDGTPYGYTF. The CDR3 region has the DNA TGTGCCTGGAGGGACGGGACACCCTATGGCTACACCTTC.

For the CDR3, the DNA is TGTGCCAGCAGCTTCCTGCGGGCTGGAGGTCTGGACGAGCAGTACTTC. Encoded protein: CASSFLRAGGLDEQYF. This chain links TRBV7-2 with TRBJ2-7; weak D call: TRBD2 (5 bases). Per germline, CDR1 SGHTA and CDR2 FQGNSA. The CDR3 covers 16 residues. Trimming took 3 bases from V and 5 from J, leaving 20 bases between them.

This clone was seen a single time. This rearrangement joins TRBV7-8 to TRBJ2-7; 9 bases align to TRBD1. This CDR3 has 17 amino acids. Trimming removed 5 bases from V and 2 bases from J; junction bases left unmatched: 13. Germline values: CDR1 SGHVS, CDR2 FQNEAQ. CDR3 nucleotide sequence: TGTGCCAGCAGCCTCAAGGTGGGGACAGGGAACCCCTACGAGCAGTACTTC. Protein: CASSLKVGTGNPYEQYF.

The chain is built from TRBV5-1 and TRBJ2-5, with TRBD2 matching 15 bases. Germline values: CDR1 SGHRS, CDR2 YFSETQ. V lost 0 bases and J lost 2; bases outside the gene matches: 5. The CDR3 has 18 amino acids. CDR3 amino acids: CASSLGGLAGGWQETQYF. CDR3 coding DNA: TGCGCCAGCAGCTTGGGGGGACTAGCGGGAGGTTGGCAAGAGACCCAGTACTTC.

The CDR3 nucleotides read TGCGCCATCCGAGGTAGGGATCCGGTCCTTAGGTTAGAAAAACTGTTTTTT. This translates into CAIRGRDPVLRLEKLFF. This chain links TRBV5-1 with TRBJ1-4; D ambiguous. CDR3 size: 17 residues. V gave up 9 bases and J gave up 8 bases, with 29 bases separating them. Germline CDR1 SGHRS, CDR2 YFSETQ. Looking up the rest from reference TRBV5-1 and TRBJ1-4 gives the full variable domain: KAGVTQTPRYLIKTRGQQVTLSCSPISGHRSVSWYQQTPGQGLQFLFEYFSETQRNKGNFPGRFSGRQFSNSRSEMNVSTLELGDSALYLCAIRGRDPVLRLEKLFFGSGTQLSVL.

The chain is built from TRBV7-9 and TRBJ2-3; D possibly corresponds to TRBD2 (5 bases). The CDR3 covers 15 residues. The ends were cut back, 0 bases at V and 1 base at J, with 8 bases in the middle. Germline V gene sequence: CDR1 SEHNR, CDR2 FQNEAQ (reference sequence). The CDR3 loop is CASSLAGAGTDTQYF. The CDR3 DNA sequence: TGTGCCAGCAGCTTAGCGGGAGCAGGCACAGATACGCAGTATTTT.

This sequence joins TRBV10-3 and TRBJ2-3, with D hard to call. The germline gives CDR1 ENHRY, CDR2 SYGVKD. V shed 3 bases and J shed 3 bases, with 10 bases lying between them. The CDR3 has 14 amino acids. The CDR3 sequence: CAISDSVRTDTQYF. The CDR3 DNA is TGTGCCATCAGTGACTCGGTGAGGACAGATACGCAGTATTTT.

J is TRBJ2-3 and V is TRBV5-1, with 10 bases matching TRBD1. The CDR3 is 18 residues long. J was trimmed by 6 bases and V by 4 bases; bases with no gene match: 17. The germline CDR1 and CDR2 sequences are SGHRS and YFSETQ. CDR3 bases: TGCGCCAGCAGCGATAGATATAGCGGGACAGGGGTTGGGGATACGCAGTATTTT. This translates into CASSDRYSGTGVGDTQYF.

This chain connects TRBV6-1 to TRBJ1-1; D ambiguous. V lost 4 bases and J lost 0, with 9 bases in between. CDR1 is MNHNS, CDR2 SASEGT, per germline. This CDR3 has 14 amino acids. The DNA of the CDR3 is TGTGCCAGCAGTGTCTATGGTGTGAACACTGAAGCTTTCTTT. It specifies CASSVYGVNTEAFF.

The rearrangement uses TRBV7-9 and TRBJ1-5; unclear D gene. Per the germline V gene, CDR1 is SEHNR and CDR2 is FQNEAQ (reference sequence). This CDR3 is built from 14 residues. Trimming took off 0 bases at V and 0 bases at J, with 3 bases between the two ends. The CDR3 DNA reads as TGTGCCAGCAGCTTAGCAGGTAGCAATCAGCCCCAGCATTTT. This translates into CASSLAGSNQPQHF.

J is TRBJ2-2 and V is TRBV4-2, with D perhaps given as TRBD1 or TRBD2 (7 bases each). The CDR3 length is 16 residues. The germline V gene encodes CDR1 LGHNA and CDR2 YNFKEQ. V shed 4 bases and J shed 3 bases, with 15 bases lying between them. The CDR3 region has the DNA TGTGCCAGCAGCCGGGGGGGACAGAAGTACACCGGGGAGCTGTTTTTT. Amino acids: CASSRGGQKYTGELFF.

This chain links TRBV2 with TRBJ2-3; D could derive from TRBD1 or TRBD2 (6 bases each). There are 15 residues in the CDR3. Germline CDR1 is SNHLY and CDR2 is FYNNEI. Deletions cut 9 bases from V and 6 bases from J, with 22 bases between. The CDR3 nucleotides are TGTGCCAGTGCCAACCGGGACTGGCAGGGGGATACGCAGTATTTT. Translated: CASANRDWQGDTQYF. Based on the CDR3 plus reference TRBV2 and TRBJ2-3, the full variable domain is EPEVTQTPSHQVTQMGQEVILRCVPISNHLYFYWYRQILGQKVEFLVSFYNNEISEKSEIFDDQFSVERPDGSNFTLKIRSTKLEDSAMYFCASANRDWQGDTQYFGPGTRLTVL.

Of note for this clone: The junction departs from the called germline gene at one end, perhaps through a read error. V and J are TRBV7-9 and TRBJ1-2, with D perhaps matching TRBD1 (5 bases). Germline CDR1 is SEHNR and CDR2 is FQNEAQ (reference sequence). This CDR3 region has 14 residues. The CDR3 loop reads CASSLIREALLGYF. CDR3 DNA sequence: TGTGCCAGCAGCTTAATCAGGGAGGCCCTCCTGGGCTACTTC.

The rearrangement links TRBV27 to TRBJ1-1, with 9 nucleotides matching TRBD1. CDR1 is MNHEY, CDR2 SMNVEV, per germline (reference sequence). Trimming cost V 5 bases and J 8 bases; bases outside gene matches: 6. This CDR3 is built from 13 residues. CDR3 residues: CASSNRQGGEAFF. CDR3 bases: TGTGCCAGCAGTAACCGACAGGGGGGAGAAGCTTTCTTT.

DNA for the CDR3: TGCAGCGTTAAAGTGGGGGCTTCATTTTTCACAGATACGCAGTATTTT. This codes for CSVKVGASFFTDTQYF. The chain couples TRBV29-1 to TRBJ2-3, with TRBD1 as a possible D gene (6 bases). There are 16 residues in the CDR3. Germline lookup yields CDR1 SQVTM and CDR2 ANQGSEA. Trimming removed 5 bases at V and 2 bases at J, with 20 bases between.

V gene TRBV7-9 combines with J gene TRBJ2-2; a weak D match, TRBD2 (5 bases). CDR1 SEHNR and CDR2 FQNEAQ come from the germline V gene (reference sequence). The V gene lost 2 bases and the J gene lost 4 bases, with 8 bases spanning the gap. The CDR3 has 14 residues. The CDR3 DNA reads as TGTGCCAGCAGCTTACGACGGGGCACCGGGGAGCTGTTTTTT. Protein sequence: CASSLRRGTGELFF.

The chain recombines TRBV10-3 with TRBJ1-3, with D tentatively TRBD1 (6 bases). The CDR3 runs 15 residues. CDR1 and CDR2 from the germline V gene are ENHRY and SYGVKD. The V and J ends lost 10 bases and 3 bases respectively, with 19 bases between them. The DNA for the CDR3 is TGTGCCACCTATCGACAGGCTACCTTTGGAAACACCATATATTTT. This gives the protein CATYRQATFGNTIYF.

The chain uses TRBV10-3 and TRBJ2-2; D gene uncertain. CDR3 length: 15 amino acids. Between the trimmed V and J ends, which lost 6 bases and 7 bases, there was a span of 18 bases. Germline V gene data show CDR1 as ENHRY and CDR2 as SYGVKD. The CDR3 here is CAISFNTPINGELFF. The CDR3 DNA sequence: TGTGCCATCAGCTTTAATACCCCCATAAACGGGGAGCTGTTTTTT.

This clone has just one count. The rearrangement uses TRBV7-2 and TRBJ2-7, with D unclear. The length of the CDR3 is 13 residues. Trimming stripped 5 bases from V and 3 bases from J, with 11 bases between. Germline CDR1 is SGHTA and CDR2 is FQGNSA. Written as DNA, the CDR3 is TGTGCCAGCAGCCCCTCGGCAGGCTACGAGCAGTACTTC. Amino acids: CASSPSAGYEQYF.

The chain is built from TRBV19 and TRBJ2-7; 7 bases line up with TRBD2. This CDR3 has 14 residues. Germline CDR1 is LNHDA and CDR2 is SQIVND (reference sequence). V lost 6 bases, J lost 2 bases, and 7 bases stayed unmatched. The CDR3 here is CASRRREAPYEQYF. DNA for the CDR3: TGTGCCAGTAGAAGACGGGAGGCGCCCTACGAGCAGTACTTC.

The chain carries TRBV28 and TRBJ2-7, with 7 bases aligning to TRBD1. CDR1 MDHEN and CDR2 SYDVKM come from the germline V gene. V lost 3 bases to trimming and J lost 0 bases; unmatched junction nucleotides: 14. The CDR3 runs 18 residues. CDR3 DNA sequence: TGTGCCAGCAGTTTTTCAACCCCCGGGACAGATAACTCCTACGAGCAGTACTTC. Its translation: CASSFSTPGTDNSYEQYF. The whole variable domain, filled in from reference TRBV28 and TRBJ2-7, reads DVKVTQSSRYLVKRTGEKVFLECVQDMDHENMFWYRQDPGLGLRLIYFSYDVKMKEKGDIPEGYSVSREKKERFSLILESASTNQTSMYLCASSFSTPGTDNSYEQYFGPGTRLTVT.

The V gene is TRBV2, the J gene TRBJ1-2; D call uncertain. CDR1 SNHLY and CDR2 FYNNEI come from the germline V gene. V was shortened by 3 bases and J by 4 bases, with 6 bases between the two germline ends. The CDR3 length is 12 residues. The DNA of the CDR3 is TGTGCCAGCAGTGAGTTTTTCTATGGCTACACCTTC. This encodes CASSEFFYGYTF.

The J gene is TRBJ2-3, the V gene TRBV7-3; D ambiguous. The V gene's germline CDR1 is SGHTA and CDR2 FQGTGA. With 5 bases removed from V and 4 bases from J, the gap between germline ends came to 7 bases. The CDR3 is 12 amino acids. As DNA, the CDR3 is TGTGCCAGCAGCCCTCAACCAGATACGCAGTATTTT. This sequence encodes CASSPQPDTQYF.

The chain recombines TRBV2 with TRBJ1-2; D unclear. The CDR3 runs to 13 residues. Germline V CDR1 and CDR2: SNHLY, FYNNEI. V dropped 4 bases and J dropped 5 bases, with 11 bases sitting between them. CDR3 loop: CASSGDGPYGYTF. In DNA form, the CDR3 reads TGTGCCAGCAGTGGTGACGGACCTTATGGCTACACCTTC.

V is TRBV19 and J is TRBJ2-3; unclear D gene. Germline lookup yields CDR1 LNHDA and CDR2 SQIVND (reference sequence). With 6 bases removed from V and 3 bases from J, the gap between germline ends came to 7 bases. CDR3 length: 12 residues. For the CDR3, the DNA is TGTGCCAGTAGCCCACATACAGATACGCAGTATTTT. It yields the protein CASSPHTDTQYF.